What follows describes a single T cell receptor beta chain. Germline CDR1 reads SGDLS; CDR2 reads YYNGEE. The length of the CDR3 is 13 residues. Trimming cost V 0 bases and J 2 bases, with 3 bases left between them. This entry comes from a study of blood T cell repertoires in COVID-19. Study summary: From the United States, Italy and Spain came samples of acute and convalescent COVID-19. PBMCs, B-cell-depleted T cells, or T cells provided the cDNA or gDNA that made up the material.

In the authors' workflow: Amplification of reference gene primers was used by the study to estimate nucleated cell counts. The protocol was immunoSEQ multiplex PCR, while the TCRdb copy is restricted to in-frame clones and leaves out a portion. V and J calls plus clone size are reproduced from that table; the DNA served to infer D and trimming. The top ten hold approximately 5.1% of the sample, which has hundreds of thousands of clones, 85% seen once. The chain combines TRBV9 with TRBJ2-1; D gene unclear. This sequence was found in a man aged 45-65 years with active or convalescent COVID-19. Material for sequencing was peripheral blood. The CDR3, as DNA: TGTGCCAGCAGCGTAGACACCTACAATGAGCAGTTCTTC. Protein sequence: CASSVDTYNEQFF.